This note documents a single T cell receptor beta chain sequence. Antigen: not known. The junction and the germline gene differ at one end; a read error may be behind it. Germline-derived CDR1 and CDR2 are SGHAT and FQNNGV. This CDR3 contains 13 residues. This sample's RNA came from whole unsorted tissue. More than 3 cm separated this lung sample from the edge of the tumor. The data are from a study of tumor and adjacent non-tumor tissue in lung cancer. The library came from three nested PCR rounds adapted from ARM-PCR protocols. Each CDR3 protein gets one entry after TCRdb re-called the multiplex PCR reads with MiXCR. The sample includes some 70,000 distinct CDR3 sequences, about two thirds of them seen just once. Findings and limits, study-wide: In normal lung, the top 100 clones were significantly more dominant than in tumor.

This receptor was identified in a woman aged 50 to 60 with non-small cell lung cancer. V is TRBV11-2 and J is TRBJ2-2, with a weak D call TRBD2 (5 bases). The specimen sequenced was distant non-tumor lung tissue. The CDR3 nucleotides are TGTGCCGGCAGCTTAGATTGGACCGGGGAGCTGTCTTTT. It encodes CAGSLDWTGELSF.